These 9 T cell receptor beta chains were sequenced from one sample in a study of regulatory T cells in long-lasting Graves disease. The time point is: newly diagnosed GD, antithyroid drugs for less than 3 months. Following extraction of RNA from PBMCs, that RNA was used to make the TCR library. Combining iRepertoire HTBI primers with Arm-PCR of CDR3 regions, the authors built TCR beta libraries. TCRdb fed the multiplex PCR reads into MiXCR, producing one record per CDR3 protein. Of 250,000 to 400,000 distinct CDR3 sequences listed, more than 15% were seen once; the top ten hold about 36%. Sequencing was performed on peripheral blood mononuclear cells (PBMCs), taken at new diagnosis, from a patient treated with antithyroid drugs. The origin of the receptors is a female donor with Graves disease.

This clonotype was seen repeatedly, ten times or more. J is TRBJ1-4 and V is TRBV5-1; weak D call: TRBD1 (6 bases). The germline V and J ends were trimmed by 4 bases and 7 bases, with 17 bases remaining between them. This CDR3 contains 15 residues. The germline V gene has CDR1 SGHRS and CDR2 YFSETQ. In DNA form, the CDR3 reads TGCGCCAGCAGCAAAACAGGGAGGATGGGTGAAAAACTGTTTTTT. Its translation is CASSKTGRMGEKLFF.

There are many counts of this clonotype. The genes are TRBV27 and TRBJ2-6; D is unclear. V dropped 6 bases and J dropped 1 base, with 4 bases sitting between them. Per germline, CDR1 MNHEY and CDR2 SMNVEV (reference sequence). The CDR3 loop spans 13 amino acids. The CDR3 sequence: CASSPSGANVLTF. The CDR3 coding sequence is TGTGCCAGCAGCCCTTCTGGGGCCAACGTCCTGACTTTC.

The V call is TRBV7-2, the J call TRBJ2-7, with 13 positions matching TRBD2. CDR1 is SGHTA and CDR2 is FQGNSA in the germline V gene. The V and J ends lost 3 bases and 3 bases, in that order; junction bases with no gene match: 8. This CDR3 comprises 17 residues. CDR3 nucleotides: TGTGCCAGCAGCTTGGAGGGGACTAGCGGGACCTTCTACGAGCAGTACTTC. Translating gives CASSLEGTSGTFYEQYF.

J is TRBJ2-3 and V is TRBV28; 9 bases fit TRBD2. V was clipped by 6 bases and J by 6 bases; unmatched bases: 13. There are 16 residues in the CDR3. Germline CDR1 is MDHEN and CDR2 is SYDVKM. Here the CDR3 DNA reads TGTGCCAGCAGCCCCGTAGGGGCGGGAGGGCCCGATACGCAGTATTTT. Its translation is CASSPVGAGGPDTQYF. The full variable domain, with the rest looked up from reference TRBV28 and TRBJ2-3, is DVKVTQSSRYLVKRTGEKVFLECVQDMDHENMFWYRQDPGLGLRLIYFSYDVKMKEKGDIPEGYSVSREKKERFSLILESASTNQTSMYLCASSPVGAGGPDTQYFGPGTRLTVL.

To note about this clonotype: A much larger clonotype is one base distant, so this may be a read error. No conserved phenylalanine or tryptophan is present at the end of the CDR3, so a read error is the likely explanation. The chain couples TRBV5-5 to TRBJ1-4; unclear D gene. Trimming stripped 1 base from V and 6 bases from J, with 4 bases between. Germline V gene data show CDR1 as SGHKS and CDR2 as YYEKEE (reference sequence). The CDR3 is 12 amino acids. The CDR3 reads CASSLFDEKLFY. The CDR3 nucleotides are TGTGCCAGCAGCTTGTTTGATGAAAAACTGTTTTAT.

This clonotype is a singleton in its sample. It differs at one base from a far larger clone, so likely a read error. V gene TRBV9 combines with J gene TRBJ2-5; 8 nucleotides line up with TRBD2. Germline V CDR1 and CDR2: SGDLS, YYNGEE. The CDR3 loop spans 17 amino acids. After removal of 6 bases from V and 11 bases from J, the junction contained 24 bases not matched to a gene. The CDR3 here is CASNSPLAGSSYNEQYF. The CDR3 nucleotides are TGTGCCAGCAACTCTCCATTAGCGGGAAGCTCCTACAATGAGCAGTACTTC.

Turning to this clonotype: This sequence is one base from a far larger clone and is likely a read error. This chain uses TRBV11-3 with TRBJ2-7; 8 positions match TRBD2. Germline CDR1 reads SGHNT; CDR2 reads YENEEA. The CDR3 covers 17 residues. The trim removed 1 base at V and 0 bases at J, leaving 8 bases unmatched. This CDR3 reads CASSLGRGLVLSYEQYF. CDR3 nucleotides: TGTGCCAGCAGCTTAGGGCGGGGACTAGTGCTCTCCTACGAGCAGTACTTC.

This clonotype was seen repeatedly, ten times or more. The V gene is TRBV12-3 or TRBV12-4, the J gene TRBJ2-7, with 8 positions matching TRBD1. The CDR3 is made up of 15 amino acids. The V segment lost 6 bases and the J segment 2 bases; nucleotides outside the gene matches: 9. In nucleotides, the CDR3 is TGTGCCAGCAGGCAAGGGGGACAGGTGACCTACGAGCAGTACTTC. Encoded protein: CASRQGGQVTYEQYF.

This clonotype was counted ten times or more. V usage is TRBV9 and J usage is TRBJ2-6, with D hard to call. V was shortened by 3 bases and J by 0 bases, with 4 bases between the two germline ends. Germline-derived CDR1 and CDR2 are SGDLS and YYNGEE. The CDR3 spans 14 residues. CDR3 sequence (DNA): TGTGCCAGCAGCGGTGGCTCTGGGGCCAACGTCCTGACTTTC. Translated: CASSGGSGANVLTF.